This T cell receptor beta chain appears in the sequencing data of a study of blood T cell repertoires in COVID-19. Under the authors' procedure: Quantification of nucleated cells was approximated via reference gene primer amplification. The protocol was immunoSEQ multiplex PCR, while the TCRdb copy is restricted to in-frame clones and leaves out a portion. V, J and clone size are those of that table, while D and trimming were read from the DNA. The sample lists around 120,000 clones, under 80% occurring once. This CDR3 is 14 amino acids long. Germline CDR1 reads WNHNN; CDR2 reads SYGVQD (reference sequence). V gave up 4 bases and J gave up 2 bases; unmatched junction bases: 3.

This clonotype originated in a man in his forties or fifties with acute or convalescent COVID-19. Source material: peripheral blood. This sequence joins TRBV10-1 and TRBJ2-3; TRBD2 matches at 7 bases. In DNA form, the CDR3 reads TGCGCCAGCAGTGCTGCGGGGGACACAGATACGCAGTATTTT. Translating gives CASSAAGDTDTQYF.